This TCR beta chain was retrieved from a study of cytomegalovirus exposure and HLA in healthy donors. The germline CDR1 and CDR2 sequences are SGHRS and YFSETQ. The ends lost 2 bases at V and 3 bases at J; junction bases unmatched: 5. The CDR3 is made up of 16 amino acids. The PCR had 60 Vbeta and 13 Jbeta primers. Measured with immunoSEQ multiplex PCR; TCRdb has only the in-frame clones, and not every one. The table for this sample gives around 100,000 clones. The clonotype comes from a man in his forties or fifties in good health and CMV-seronegative. V gene TRBV5-1 combines with J gene TRBJ2-2, with 9 bases lining up with TRBD2. The sequenced sample was PBMCs. CDR3: CASSLPSGADTGELFF. For the CDR3, the DNA is TGCGCCAGCAGCTTACCTAGCGGGGCTGACACCGGGGAGCTGTTTTTT.